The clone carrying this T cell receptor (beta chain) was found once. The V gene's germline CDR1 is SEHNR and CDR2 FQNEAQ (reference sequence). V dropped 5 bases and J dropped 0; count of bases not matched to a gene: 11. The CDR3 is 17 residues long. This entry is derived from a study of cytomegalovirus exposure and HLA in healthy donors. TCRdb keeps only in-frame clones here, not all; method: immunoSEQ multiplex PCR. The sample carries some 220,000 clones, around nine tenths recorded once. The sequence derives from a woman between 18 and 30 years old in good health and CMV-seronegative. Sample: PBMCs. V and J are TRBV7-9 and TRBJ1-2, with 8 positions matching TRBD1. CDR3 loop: CASSPPGTGLANYGYTF. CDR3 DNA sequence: TGTGCCAGCAGCCCACCCGGGACAGGCCTCGCTAACTATGGCTACACCTTC.